One sample yielded the 19 T cell receptor beta chains listed below, sequenced in a study of T cells in Graves' hyperthyroidism and ophthalmopathy. RNA transcripts gave rise to amplified TCR beta CDR3 regions. TCR CDR3 underwent first-round RT-PCR with the HTBI primer set. TCRdb redid the calling of the multiplex PCR reads with MiXCR, one entry per CDR3 protein. Of roughly 260,000 distinct CDR3 sequences in the sample, more than 14% were seen once. Sequences were obtained from blood. The receptors derive from a woman between 35 and 50 years old with Graves' hyperthyroidism that later progressed to Graves' ophthalmopathy.

This clonotype was seen at least ten times. V usage is TRBV28 and J usage is TRBJ2-5; 8 bases align to TRBD1. J was trimmed by 9 bases and V by 2 bases; bases with no gene match: 5. The germline gives CDR1 MDHEN, CDR2 SYDVKM. The CDR3 is made up of 13 amino acids. CDR3 amino acids: CASSLRTGWAQYF. DNA for the CDR3: TGTGCCAGCAGTTTAAGGACAGGGTGGGCCCAGTACTTC.

V is TRBV4-1 and J is TRBJ2-7, with 10 bases identical to TRBD1. V was clipped by 5 bases and J by 2 bases; unmatched bases: 9. Germline loops: CDR1 MGHRA, CDR2 YSYEKL. This CDR3 has 16 residues. The CDR3 region is CASSRRSGQGAYEQYF. In nucleotides, the CDR3 is TGCGCCAGCAGCAGGAGGAGCGGACAGGGGGCCTACGAGCAGTACTTC.

The chain couples TRBV28 to TRBJ2-1; D might be TRBD2 (5 bases). V lost 3 bases and J lost 4, with 7 bases in between. Germline V gives CDR1 MDHEN, CDR2 SYDVKM. This CDR3 is built from 13 residues. The CDR3 sequence is CASSFEGYNEQFF. The CDR3 region has the DNA TGTGCCAGCAGTTTCGAGGGATACAATGAGCAGTTCTTC.

This clonotype was seen a few times. This chain uses TRBV3-1 with TRBJ1-4; TRBD1 matches at 11 bases. The CDR3 runs to 15 residues. Germline assignment: CDR1 LGHDT and CDR2 YNNKEL (reference sequence). Unmatched junction bases numbered 6, after V lost 4 bases and J lost 8 bases. The CDR3 bases are TGTGCCAGCAGCCCGGCCGGGACAGGGGGAGAAAAACTGTTTTTT. This codes for CASSPAGTGGEKLFF.

This clonotype was picked up many times. The chain joins TRBV10-3 to TRBJ2-7; TRBD2 agrees at 14 bases. Germline CDR1 is ENHRY and CDR2 is SYGVKD. Germline trimming cut 8 bases from V and 1 base from J; bases unmatched to any gene: 7. This CDR3 comprises 16 residues. The CDR3 region has the DNA TGTGCCATCTCGCGGGGGACTAGCGGGAGTTCCTACGAGCAGTACTTC. Encoded protein: CAISRGTSGSSYEQYF.

This clonotype has ten or more counts. V is TRBV29-1 and J is TRBJ2-1, with 8 bases fitting TRBD1. The CDR3 sequence is 15 residues long. The germline V gene has CDR1 SQVTM and CDR2 ANQGSEA. The ends lost 4 bases at V and 4 bases at J; junction bases unmatched: 9. The CDR3 is CSVVGGQGAYNEQFF. CDR3 DNA: TGCAGCGTTGTTGGAGGGCAGGGGGCATACAATGAGCAGTTCTTC.

The chain carries TRBV27 and TRBJ2-7, with D maybe TRBD2 (9 bases). Germline CDR1 and CDR2: MNHEY and SMNVEV (reference sequence). V shed 3 bases and J shed 6 bases, with 18 bases lying between them. This CDR3 contains 15 residues. The DNA of the CDR3 is TGTGCCAGCAGTTTTAGGGCGGGAGGGACAGGCGAGCAGTACTTC. This codes for CASSFRAGGTGEQYF.

This clonotype was counted many times. The chain uses TRBV28 and TRBJ1-2, with a weak D call TRBD1 (5 bases). The germline V gene has CDR1 MDHEN and CDR2 SYDVKM. This CDR3 contains 14 residues. The V end lost 5 bases, the J end lost 5 bases, and 15 bases lay between the germline ends. The CDR3 DNA is TGTGCCAGCAGTCCGCGACAGACCCCTTATGGCTACACCTTC. This encodes CASSPRQTPYGYTF.

This clonotype was recorded many times. This chain connects TRBV30 to TRBJ2-2; 14 bases line up with TRBD2. J gave up 5 bases and V 0 bases, and 11 bases lay outside the gene matches. The CDR3 contains 19 residues. The germline gives CDR1 GTSNPN, CDR2 SVGIG (reference sequence). The DNA for the CDR3 is TGTGCCTGGAGTGTATCCCCGGGGACTAGCGGGAGAGTGACCGGGGAGCTGTTTTTT. It is translated as CAWSVSPGTSGRVTGELFF.

Ten or more counts support this clonotype. V gene TRBV28 combines with J gene TRBJ2-4; 7 nucleotides line up with TRBD2. The CDR3 totals 17 residues. V shed 3 bases, J shed 1 base, and the junction held 9 bases outside the gene matches. Per the germline V gene, CDR1 is MDHEN and CDR2 is SYDVKM. CDR3 coding DNA: TGTGCCAGCAGTTTTACGCGACTAGCCAAGGCCAAAAACATTCAGTACTTC. It yields the protein CASSFTRLAKAKNIQYF. The full variable domain, rest sourced from reference TRBV28 and TRBJ2-4, is DVKVTQSSRYLVKRTGEKVFLECVQDMDHENMFWYRQDPGLGLRLIYFSYDVKMKEKGDIPEGYSVSREKKERFSLILESASTNQTSMYLCASSFTRLAKAKNIQYFGAGTRLSVL.

The table lists this clonotype with many counts. This chain uses TRBV7-2 with TRBJ2-3, with 10 positions matching TRBD2. The V and J ends lost 4 bases and 2 bases, in that order; junction bases with no gene match: 6. Per germline, CDR1 SGHTA and CDR2 FQGNSA. This CDR3 has 16 residues. This chain's CDR3 is CASSYGLAVVTDTQYF. CDR3 DNA sequence: TGTGCCAGCAGCTACGGACTAGCGGTCGTCACAGATACGCAGTATTTT.

This clonotype was counted ten times or more. The chain employs TRBV3-1 and TRBJ2-1, with TRBD2 identical over 10 bases. CDR1 and CDR2 (germline): LGHDT, YNNKEL (reference sequence). Trimming cost V 0 bases and J 7 bases; bases outside gene matches: 6. This CDR3 is 16 amino acids long. This chain's CDR3 is CASSQDRASGRNEQFF. The CDR3 DNA reads TGTGCCAGCAGCCAAGATAGGGCTAGCGGGAGAAATGAGCAGTTCTTC.

This clonotype was seen many times. The chain recombines TRBV3-1 with TRBJ1-5; a possible D gene is TRBD1 (5 bases). Germline loops: CDR1 LGHDT, CDR2 YNNKEL (reference sequence). The CDR3 is made up of 14 amino acids. Trimming stripped 0 bases from V and 4 bases from J, with 7 bases between. CDR3 nucleotides: TGTGCCAGCAGCCAAGATGGGGGTAATCAGCCCCAGCATTTT. This codes for CASSQDGGNQPQHF.

This clonotype was counted many times. The genes are TRBV5-6 and TRBJ1-6; 8 positions agree with TRBD1. Germline assignment: CDR1 SGHDT and CDR2 YYEEEE. The CDR3 runs to 17 residues. The V and J ends lost 4 bases and 0 bases, in that order; junction bases with no gene match: 6. The CDR3 DNA reads as TGTGCCAGCAGCGCCCAGGGGGCATACTCCTATAATTCACCCCTCCACTTT. Its translation is CASSAQGAYSYNSPLHF.

With regard to this clonotype: This may be a read error, as it is one base from a much larger clone. This sequence joins TRBV2 and TRBJ1-5, with D unclear. Germline-derived CDR1 and CDR2 are SNHLY and FYNNEI. V was shortened by 4 bases and J by 2 bases, with 12 bases between the two germline ends. The CDR3 runs 15 residues. CDR3 residues: CASSGVGLGNQPQHF. The CDR3 DNA reads as TGTGCCAGCAGTGGTGTAGGGCTCGGCAATCAGCCCCAGCATTTT.

This clonotype was recorded at least ten times. The gene calls are TRBV28 and TRBJ2-1, with D unclear. This CDR3 has 11 residues. The V gene's germline CDR1 is MDHEN and CDR2 SYDVKM. The V end was cut by 3 bases, the J end by 7 bases, with 4 bases between. The CDR3: CASSFLNEQFF. The CDR3 DNA sequence: TGTGCCAGCAGTTTTCTTAATGAGCAGTTCTTC. The full variable domain, rest sourced from reference TRBV28 and TRBJ2-1, is DVKVTQSSRYLVKRTGEKVFLECVQDMDHENMFWYRQDPGLGLRLIYFSYDVKMKEKGDIPEGYSVSREKKERFSLILESASTNQTSMYLCASSFLNEQFFGPGTRLTVL.

J is TRBJ2-1 and V is TRBV27, with 14 nucleotides matching TRBD2. V lost 7 bases, J lost 0 bases, and 11 bases stayed unmatched. CDR1 is MNHEY, CDR2 SMNVEV, per germline (reference sequence). The CDR3 extends over 19 amino acids. CDR3 sequence reads: CASKLSGTSGGLSYNEQFF. The CDR3 DNA sequence: TGTGCCAGCAAATTGAGTGGGACTAGCGGGGGACTCTCCTACAATGAGCAGTTCTTC.

This clonotype was detected ten times or more. The chain uses TRBV7-8 and TRBJ2-2; D remains ambiguous. V gave up 4 bases and J gave up 6 bases, with 15 bases separating them. This CDR3 comprises 15 residues. In germline, CDR1 is SGHVS, CDR2 FQNEAQ. CDR3 DNA sequence: TGTGCCAGCAGCTCAGTCGGCGGCCCCCCCGGGGAGCTGTTTTTT. Its translation: CASSSVGGPPGELFF.

V usage is TRBV15 and J usage is TRBJ2-7; TRBD2 matches at 10 bases. The CDR3 sequence is 15 residues long. The V segment lost 0 bases and the J segment 3 bases; nucleotides outside the gene matches: 2. CDR1 and CDR2 (germline): LNHNV, YYDKDF (reference sequence). CDR3 residues: CATSREGLADYEQYF. DNA of the CDR3: TGTGCCACCAGCAGAGAAGGACTAGCGGACTACGAGCAGTACTTC.